This passage covers 24 T cell receptor beta chains from one sample sequenced in a study of CD8 T cells in ankylosing spondylitis. MiXCR, applied by TCRdb to the 5' RACE reads, yields one record per CDR3 protein. The sample has roughly 250,000 distinct CDR3 sequences, 8.6% seen once; the top ten hold around 6.8%. Sequencing was performed on blood, either unsorted or a sorted T cell fraction (not recorded which). All receptors derive from a male donor with ankylosing spondylitis or in good health (not recorded which).

The rearrangement links TRBV19 to TRBJ2-3, with D unresolved. CDR3 length: 13 amino acids. Germline V lookup: CDR1 LNHDA, CDR2 SQIVND (reference sequence). V shed 5 bases and J shed 1 base, with 7 bases lying between them. The CDR3 DNA is TGTGCCAGTAGTCGGGTCCGCACAGATACGCAGTATTTT. Translating gives CASSRVRTDTQYF.

This clonotype was counted at least ten times. The chain uses TRBV20-1 and TRBJ1-3, with TRBD1 matching 9 bases. This CDR3 contains 14 residues. V gave up 1 base and J gave up 6 bases; unmatched junction bases: 4. From germline, CDR1 is DFQATT and CDR2 SNEGSKA (reference sequence). The CDR3 region has the DNA TGCAGTGCTAGAGCCGGGACAGGGATAAACACCATATATTTT. This codes for CSARAGTGINTIYF.

This clonotype was counted only a few times. The chain recombines TRBV5-1 with TRBJ1-4; 7 nucleotides agree with TRBD1. This CDR3 has 15 residues. The V gene's germline CDR1 is SGHRS and CDR2 YFSETQ. The V gene end was trimmed by 2 bases and the J gene end by 5 bases; junction bases not matched to a gene: 6. The CDR3 bases are TGCGCCAGCAGCTTCGGACGGGGACAGAATGAAAAACTGTTTTTT. Protein: CASSFGRGQNEKLFF.

This clonotype came up many times. The rearrangement uses TRBV4-1 and TRBJ2-3; 9 nucleotides match TRBD2. This CDR3 region has 16 residues. Losses at the gene ends were 0 bases for V and 2 bases for J; bases not matched to a gene: 3. From germline, CDR1 is MGHRA and CDR2 YSYEKL. Here the CDR3 reads CASSQEAGGLTDTQYF. DNA for the CDR3: TGCGCCAGCAGCCAAGAAGCGGGAGGCCTCACAGATACGCAGTATTTT.

Many counts were recorded for this clonotype. V gene TRBV12-3 or TRBV12-4 combines with J gene TRBJ1-6; 10 bases line up with TRBD1. CDR3 length: 16 amino acids. V shed 2 bases, J shed 9 bases, and the junction held 7 bases outside the gene matches. CDR3 sequence (DNA): TGTGCCAGCAGTTTAAACTCCGGGACAGGGGTTTCACCCCTCCACTTT. Protein product: CASSLNSGTGVSPLHF.

This clonotype was seen at least ten times. J is TRBJ2-2 and V is TRBV20-1; TRBD2 matches at 10 bases. CDR1 DFQATT and CDR2 SNEGSKA come from the germline V gene (reference sequence). The J segment lost 5 bases and the V segment lost 2 bases, leaving 5 bases of the junction unmatched. The CDR3 is 15 amino acids. CDR3 residues: CSARPSGSRTGELFF. CDR3 bases: TGCAGTGCTAGACCTAGCGGGAGCCGTACCGGGGAGCTGTTTTTT.

The V and J genes are TRBV10-3 and TRBJ2-7; 8 bases match TRBD1. V lost 2 bases to trimming and J lost 5 bases; unmatched junction nucleotides: 5. Per germline, CDR1 ENHRY and CDR2 SYGVKD. The CDR3 is made up of 14 amino acids. CDR3: CAISEGTGPDEQYF. The CDR3 DNA sequence: TGTGCCATCAGTGAGGGGACAGGTCCGGACGAGCAGTACTTC.

In this sample, this clonotype turned up a few times. The chain couples TRBV30 to TRBJ2-2, with D possibly TRBD2 on 6 matching bases. CDR3 size: 13 residues. V dropped 0 bases and J dropped 5 bases, with 7 bases sitting between them. CDR1 GTSNPN and CDR2 SVGIG come from the germline V gene (reference sequence). CDR3 nucleotide sequence: TGTGCCTGGAGTGTCCGGGAGACCGGGGAGCTGTTTTTT. Its translation is CAWSVRETGELFF.

The rearrangement joins TRBV4-2 to TRBJ2-3; 8 bases are a match to TRBD2. This CDR3 is 18 amino acids long. V lost 2 bases and J lost 6; bases outside the gene matches: 16. Germline CDR1 and CDR2: LGHNA and YNFKEQ. CDR3 bases: TGTGCCAGCAGCCAATTCAGCTGGAAGGGCGGGAGGCATGATACGCAGTATTTT. Its translation is CASSQFSWKGGRHDTQYF.

The CDR3 reads CASSLGQSETQYF. Here the CDR3 DNA reads TGCGCCAGCAGCTTGGGGCAGTCGGAGACCCAGTACTTC. V and J are TRBV5-1 and TRBJ2-5, with unresolved D. Germline CDR1 is SGHRS and CDR2 is YFSETQ. V lost 0 bases and J 5 bases, leaving 8 bases between the germline ends. The CDR3 has 13 amino acids.

V usage is TRBV5-6 and J usage is TRBJ2-7, with D possibly matching TRBD2 (5 bases). From germline, CDR1 is SGHDT and CDR2 YYEEEE. Trimming shortened V by 1 base and J by 2 bases, and 13 bases separated the two germline ends. This CDR3 has 15 residues. CDR3 bases: TGTGCCAGCAGCTTGTCCCGGACTGGGCCCTACGAGCAGTACTTC. This gives the protein CASSLSRTGPYEQYF.

Ten or more counts support this clonotype. This sequence joins TRBV4-1 and TRBJ2-2; unclear D gene. Trimming took off 0 bases at V and 4 bases at J, with 3 bases between the two ends. The germline V gene encodes CDR1 MGHRA and CDR2 YSYEKL. The CDR3 consists of 13 residues. The CDR3 DNA sequence: TGCGCCAGCAGCCAAGATCCCACCGGGGAGCTGTTTTTT. Its protein is CASSQDPTGELFF.

In this sample, this clonotype turned up many times. This chain uses TRBV4-3 with TRBJ2-6; unclear D gene. CDR3 length equals 16 residues. Germline CDR1 LGHNA, CDR2 YSLEER. The V end was cut by 0 bases, the J end by 0 bases, with 6 bases between. The DNA for the CDR3 is TGCGCCAGCAGCCAAGATGCTAGCTCTGGGGCCAACGTCCTGACTTTC. It is translated as CASSQDASSGANVLTF.

The table lists this clonotype with a few counts. The genes are TRBV4-3 and TRBJ1-6; D gene uncertain. CDR3 length: 14 amino acids. Germline CDR1 and CDR2: LGHNA and YSLEER. The germline V and J ends were trimmed by 2 bases and 7 bases, with 9 bases remaining between them. CDR3 sequence: CASSQNVLNSPLHF. In nucleotides, the CDR3 is TGCGCCAGCAGCCAAAACGTGTTGAATTCACCCCTCCACTTT.

This clonotype was counted a single time. The rearrangement links TRBV12-3 or TRBV12-4 to TRBJ2-1; 8 bases align to TRBD2. The J segment lost 1 base and the V segment lost 5 bases, leaving 4 bases of the junction unmatched. The CDR3 spans 15 residues. CDR3: CASSRAGASYNEQFF. For the CDR3, the DNA is TGTGCCAGCAGTAGAGCGGGAGCTTCCTACAATGAGCAGTTCTTC.

This clonotype was recorded many times. The V call is TRBV7-2, the J call TRBJ1-2, with D unresolved. Germline V gene sequence: CDR1 SGHTA, CDR2 FQGNSA. Trimming took off 7 bases at V and 6 bases at J, with 15 bases between the two ends. The CDR3 loop spans 13 amino acids. CDR3 in amino acids: CASTPGGRNGYTF. The CDR3 DNA is TGTGCCAGCACTCCGGGAGGTCGAAATGGCTACACCTTC.

The rearrangement uses TRBV7-2 and TRBJ2-1, with 8 bases matching TRBD2. Trimming cost V 3 bases and J 5 bases; bases outside gene matches: 6. The CDR3 is 15 residues long. CDR1 and CDR2 from the germline V gene are SGHTA and FQGNSA. CDR3: CASSFQRGWNNEQFF. The CDR3 DNA reads TGTGCCAGCAGCTTCCAGCGGGGGTGGAACAATGAGCAGTTCTTC.

This clonotype came up many times. J is TRBJ1-2 and V is TRBV4-2; no definite D call. V shed 4 bases and J shed 2 bases, with 14 bases lying between them. CDR3 length equals 15 residues. The V gene's germline CDR1 is LGHNA and CDR2 YNFKEQ. The CDR3 DNA sequence: TGTGCCAGCAGCCCCCCGACTGACGTAAACTATGGCTACACCTTC. Its translation is CASSPPTDVNYGYTF.

This clonotype was seen only a few times. The gene calls are TRBV30 and TRBJ2-3; 10 nucleotides align to TRBD2. CDR3 length equals 16 residues. Germline values: CDR1 GTSNPN, CDR2 SVGIG (reference sequence). V was pared by 2 bases and J by 5 bases, with 10 bases of the junction left unmatched. CDR3 sequence reads: CAWSYGSGRALDTQYF. CDR3 coding DNA: TGTGCCTGGAGTTATGGCAGCGGGAGGGCCTTAGATACGCAGTATTTT.

The table lists this clonotype with many counts. The chain combines TRBV7-8 with TRBJ2-1; the D is unclear. V lost 4 bases, J lost 6 bases, and 19 bases lay in between. CDR3 size: 16 residues. CDR1 SGHVS and CDR2 FQNEAQ come from the germline V gene. The CDR3 sequence: CASSSGVENTGNEQFF. CDR3 coding DNA: TGTGCCAGCAGCTCAGGCGTAGAAAATACCGGCAATGAGCAGTTCTTC.

This clonotype was found many times. The chain couples TRBV29-1 to TRBJ1-5; the D is unclear. Germline-derived CDR1 and CDR2 are SQVTM and ANQGSEA. V was shortened by 4 bases and J by 0 bases, with 7 bases between the two germline ends. The CDR3 totals 13 residues. The CDR3: CSVAGNSNQPQHF. CDR3 bases: TGCAGCGTTGCGGGCAATAGCAATCAGCCCCAGCATTTT.

In its sample, this clonotype was seen many times. CDR3 sequence (DNA): TGTGCCAGCAGCTTGGATCCGGGGGCCTACGAGCAGTACTTC. It translates to CASSLDPGAYEQYF. The chain joins TRBV5-5 to TRBJ2-7, with a tentative D call TRBD2 (6 bases). Trimming removed 0 bases at V and 2 bases at J, with 9 bases between. This CDR3 is 14 amino acids long. CDR1 is SGHKS, CDR2 YYEKEE, per germline (reference sequence).

This clonotype was found many times. The gene calls are TRBV7-8 and TRBJ2-7; 15 bases map to TRBD2. Trimming took 3 bases from V and 0 from J; bases not matched to a gene: 9. Germline CDR1 is SGHVS and CDR2 is FQNEAQ. The CDR3 is made up of 19 amino acids. Here the CDR3 reads CASSFQPGLAGGYSYEQYF. The CDR3 coding sequence is TGTGCCAGCAGCTTTCAACCGGGACTAGCGGGAGGATACTCCTACGAGCAGTACTTC.

This chain links TRBV4-3 with TRBJ2-1; 9 bases line up with TRBD2. V shed 4 bases and J 8 bases; nucleotides not matched to a gene: 9. The CDR3 runs 15 residues. Germline V gene lookup returns CDR1 LGHNA and CDR2 YSLEER. In nucleotides, the CDR3 is TGCGCCAGCAGCCCGGTAGCGGGGGCTACGTATGAGCAGTTCTTC. Protein sequence: CASSPVAGATYEQFF.